The sequence of this TCR beta chain was determined in a study of early T cells in non-severe SARS-CoV-2 infection. This CDR3 contains 16 residues. Looked up from germline, CDR1 is DFQATT and CDR2 is SNEGSKA (reference sequence). This clonotype was detected only a few times. This may be a read error: a much more frequent sequence differs by one nucleotide. Each cDNA molecule carried a unique molecular identifier. TCRdb itself ran the 5' RACE reads through MiXCR, one entry per CDR3 protein. The table records tens of thousands of distinct CDR3 sequences, 5.5% to 6.5% of them present only once. This TCR derives from an adult who was a healthcare worker with PCR-confirmed SARS-CoV-2 infection or an uninfected control (not recorded which). V and J are TRBV20-1 and TRBJ2-7, with 10 bases matching TRBD2. Material: whole blood. The CDR3 loop reads CGAREDQASGGYEQYF. CDR3 in DNA: TGCGGTGCTAGAGAAGATCAGGCTAGCGGGGGCTACGAGCAGTACTTC.